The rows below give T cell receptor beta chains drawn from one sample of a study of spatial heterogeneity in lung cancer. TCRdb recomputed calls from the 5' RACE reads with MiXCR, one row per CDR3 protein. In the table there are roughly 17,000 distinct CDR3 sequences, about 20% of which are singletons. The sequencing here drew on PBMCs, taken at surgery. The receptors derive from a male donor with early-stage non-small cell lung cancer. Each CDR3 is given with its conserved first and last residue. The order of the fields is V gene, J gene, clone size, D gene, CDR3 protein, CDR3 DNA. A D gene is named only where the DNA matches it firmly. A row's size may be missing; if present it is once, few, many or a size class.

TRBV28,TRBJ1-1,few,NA,CASSLGGRYTEAFF,TGTGCCAGCAGTTTAGGGGGGCGGTACACTGAAGCTTTCTTT
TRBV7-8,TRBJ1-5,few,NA,CASSLAGSGQPQHF,TGTGCCAGCAGCCTGGCTGGTAGTGGTCAGCCCCAGCATTTT
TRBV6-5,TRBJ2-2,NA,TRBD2,CASSPSGGSIGELFF,TGTGCCAGCAGCCCTAGCGGGGGGAGCATCGGGGAGCTGTTTTTT
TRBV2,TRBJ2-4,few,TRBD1,CASSDPALGQSLAKNIQYF,TGTGCCAGCAGTGATCCAGCCCTGGGACAGTCGCTAGCCAAAAACATTCAGTACTTC
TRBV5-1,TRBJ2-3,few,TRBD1,CASSPGTAYTDTQYF,TGCGCCAGCAGCCCCGGGACAGCCTACACAGATACGCAGTATTTT
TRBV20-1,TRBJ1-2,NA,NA,CSASHGLSNYGYTF,TGCAGTGCTTCTCACGGACTGTCGAACTATGGCTACACCTTC
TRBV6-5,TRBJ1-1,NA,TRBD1,CASRSTQGKVYTEAFF,TGTGCCAGCAGGTCAACACAGGGGAAGGTGTACACTGAAGCTTTCTTT
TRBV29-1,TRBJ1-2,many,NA,CSVEGGYGYTF,TGCAGCGTTGAAGGAGGTTATGGCTACACCTTC
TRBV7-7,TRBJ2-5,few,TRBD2,CASSLAGGRQETQYF,TGTGCTAGCAGCTTAGCGGGCGGGCGCCAAGAGACCCAGTACTTC
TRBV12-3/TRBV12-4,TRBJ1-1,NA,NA,CASTSGVPAFF,TGTGCCAGCACATCAGGGGTACCAGCTTTCTTT
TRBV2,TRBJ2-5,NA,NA,CASRGGTEETQYF,TGTGCCAGCAGAGGGGGGACAGAAGAGACCCAGTACTTC
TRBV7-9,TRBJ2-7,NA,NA,CASSLAGSSYEQYF,TGTGCCAGCAGCTTAGCGGGGAGCTCCTACGAGCAGTACTTC
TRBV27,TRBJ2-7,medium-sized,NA,CASSPQGLEQYF,TGTGCCAGCAGTCCACAAGGTCTCGAGCAGTACTTC
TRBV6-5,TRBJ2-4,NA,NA,CASSLPPGTAGYIQYF,TGTGCCAGCAGCCTTCCTCCGGGAACCGCCGGGTACATTCAGTACTTC
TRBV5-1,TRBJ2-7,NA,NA,CASSLSSDPYEQYF,TGCGCCAGCAGCTTGTCTAGCGACCCATACGAGCAGTACTTC
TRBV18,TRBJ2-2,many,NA,CASSRVDGELFF,TGTGCCAGCTCACGTGTCGACGGGGAGCTGTTTTTT
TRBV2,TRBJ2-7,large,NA,CASSHYEQYF,TGTGCCAGCAGCCACTACGAGCAGTACTTC
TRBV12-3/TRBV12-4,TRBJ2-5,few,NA,CASSPPAIQETQYF,TGTGCCAGCAGTCCCCCGGCCATCCAAGAGACCCAGTACTTC
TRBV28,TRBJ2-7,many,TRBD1,CASRDPTGGYEQYF,TGTGCCAGCCGGGACCCGACAGGGGGCTACGAGCAGTACTTC
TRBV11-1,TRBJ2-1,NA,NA,CASSLLDQRDEQFF,TGTGCCAGCAGCTTATTGGATCAACGGGATGAGCAGTTCTTC
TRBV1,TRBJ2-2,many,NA,CTSSPDPGPNTGELFF,TGCACCAGCAGCCCAGATCCGGGACCGAACACCGGGGAGCTGTTTTTT
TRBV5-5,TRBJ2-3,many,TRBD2,CASSSSGGTDTQYF,TGTGCCAGCAGCTCTAGCGGGGGCACAGATACGCAGTATTTT
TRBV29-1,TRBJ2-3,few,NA,CSGNMLDTQYF,TGCAGCGGGAACATGCTCGATACGCAGTATTTT
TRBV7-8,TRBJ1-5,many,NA,CASSLKLSQSNQPQHF,TGTGCCAGCAGCTTAAAGTTGAGCCAGAGCAATCAGCCCCAGCATTTT
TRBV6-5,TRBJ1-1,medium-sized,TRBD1,CASNPGQGFEAFF,TGTGCCAGCAACCCCGGACAGGGCTTTGAAGCTTTCTTT
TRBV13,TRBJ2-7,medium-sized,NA,CASSSRGEYEQYF,TGTGCCAGCAGCTCCAGGGGGGAGTACGAGCAGTACTTC
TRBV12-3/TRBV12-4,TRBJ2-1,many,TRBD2,CASNPYSGGSPNEQFF,TGTGCCAGCAACCCTTATAGCGGGGGCTCACCCAATGAGCAGTTCTTC
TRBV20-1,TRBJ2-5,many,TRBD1,CSARAPGQGTQYF,TGCAGTGCTAGAGCTCCAGGACAGGGGACCCAGTACTTC
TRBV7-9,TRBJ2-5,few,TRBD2,CASSLSLAGQETQYF,TGTGCCAGCAGCTTAAGCCTAGCGGGGCAAGAGACCCAGTACTTC
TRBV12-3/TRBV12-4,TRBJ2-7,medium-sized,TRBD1,CASSYTGQGLTFYEQYF,TGTGCCAGCAGCTACACCGGACAGGGCTTAACCTTTTACGAGCAGTACTTC
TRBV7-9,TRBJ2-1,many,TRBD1,CASSLGDRGHGEQFF,TGTGCCAGCAGCTTAGGAGACAGGGGGCATGGTGAGCAGTTCTTC
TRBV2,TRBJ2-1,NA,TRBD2,CASSLSTSGGADEQFF,TGTGCCAGCAGTCTCTCTACTAGCGGGGGGGCGGATGAGCAGTTCTTC
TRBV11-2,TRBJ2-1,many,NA,CASSSGRRTDGDNEQFF,TGTGCCAGCAGTTCAGGAAGGCGGACGGACGGGGACAATGAGCAGTTCTTC
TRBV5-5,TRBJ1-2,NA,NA,CASSLHEGENYGYTF,TGTGCCAGCAGCTTACACGAAGGGGAAAACTATGGCTACACCTTC
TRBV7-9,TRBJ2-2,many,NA,CASSQGQPGELFF,TGTGCCAGCAGCCAAGGACAGCCCGGGGAGCTGTTTTTT
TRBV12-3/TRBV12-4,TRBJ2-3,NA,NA,CASSYDLNTQYF,TGTGCCAGCAGTTACGACCTTAATACGCAGTATTTT
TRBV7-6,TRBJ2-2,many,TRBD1,CASSRDRNTGELFF,TGTGCCAGCAGCCGGGACAGGAACACCGGGGAGCTGTTTTTT
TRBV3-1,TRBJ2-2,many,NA,CASSLPVGATTGELFF,TGTGCCAGCAGTTTACCTGTGGGGGCAACTACCGGGGAGCTGTTTTTT
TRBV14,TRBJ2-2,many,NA,CASSQDRSRRVRTGELFF,TGTGCCAGCAGCCAAGATCGAAGCCGGAGAGTCCGCACCGGGGAGCTGTTTTTT
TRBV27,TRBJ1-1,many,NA,CATPLKPNTEAFF,TGTGCCACCCCCTTGAAACCGAACACTGAAGCTTTCTTT
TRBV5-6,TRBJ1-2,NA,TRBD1,CASYRQGLNYGYTF,TGTGCCAGCTATAGACAGGGGCTGAACTATGGCTACACCTTC
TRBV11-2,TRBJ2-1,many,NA,CASSPLKAYNEQFF,TGTGCCAGCAGCCCTCTAAAAGCCTACAATGAGCAGTTCTTC
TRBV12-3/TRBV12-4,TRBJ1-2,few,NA,CASSFGQGRFDGYTF,TGTGCCAGCAGTTTCGGGCAGGGTCGATTCGATGGCTACACCTTC
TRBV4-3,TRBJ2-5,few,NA,CASSRSPQLGQETQYF,TGCGCCAGCAGCCGTTCGCCCCAGCTTGGGCAAGAGACCCAGTACTTC
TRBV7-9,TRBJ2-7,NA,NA,CASSAEVSYEQYF,TGTGCCAGCAGCGCCGAAGTTTCCTACGAGCAGTACTTC
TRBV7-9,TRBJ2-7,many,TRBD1,CASSFGTGSQYF,TGTGCCAGCAGCTTTGGGACAGGGTCCCAGTACTTC
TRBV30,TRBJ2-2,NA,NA,CAWTTGRGGELFF,TGTGCCTGGACCACCGGCCGGGGTGGGGAGCTGTTTTTT
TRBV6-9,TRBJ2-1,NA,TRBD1,CASSKGQSNEQFF,TGTGCCAGCAGCAAGGGACAGTCGAATGAGCAGTTCTTC
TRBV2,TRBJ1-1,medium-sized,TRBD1,CASSGGQGFTEAFF,TGTGCCAGCAGTGGGGGACAGGGATTCACTGAAGCTTTCTTT
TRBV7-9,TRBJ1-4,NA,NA,CASSFTTGIIHEKLFF,TGTGCCAGCAGCTTCACGACCGGGATCATCCATGAAAAACTGTTTTTT
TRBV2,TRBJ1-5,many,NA,CASSEARQPQHF,TGTGCCAGCAGTGAAGCCCGTCAGCCCCAGCATTTT
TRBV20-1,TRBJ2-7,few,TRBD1,CSARAGFDRASYEQYF,TGCAGTGCTAGAGCAGGGTTTGACAGGGCCTCCTACGAGCAGTACTTC
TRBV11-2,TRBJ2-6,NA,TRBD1,CASSSRTGMNGANALTF,TGTGCCAGCAGCTCCAGGACAGGGATGAACGGGGCCAACGCCCTGACTTTC
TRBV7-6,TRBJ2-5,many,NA,CASSLVTGRETQYF,TGTGCCAGCAGCTTGGTTACAGGGAGGGAGACCCAGTACTTC
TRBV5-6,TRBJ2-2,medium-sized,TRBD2,CASSLGRAGELFF,TGTGCCAGCAGCCTGGGGAGGGCCGGGGAGCTGTTTTTT
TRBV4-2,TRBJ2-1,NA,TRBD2,CASSQGLAGEQFF,TGTGCCAGCAGCCAGGGTTTAGCGGGGGAGCAGTTCTTC
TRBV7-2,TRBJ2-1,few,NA,CASTPGGLGYEQFF,TGTGCCAGCACCCCCGGCGGTTTAGGCTATGAGCAGTTCTTC
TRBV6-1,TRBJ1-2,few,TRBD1,CASSLQGANYGYTF,TGTGCCAGCAGTTTACAGGGGGCGAACTATGGCTACACCTTC
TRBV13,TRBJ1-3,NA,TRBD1,CASSVQGVLPGNTIYF,TGTGCCAGCAGCGTACAGGGGGTTTTGCCTGGAAACACCATATATTTT